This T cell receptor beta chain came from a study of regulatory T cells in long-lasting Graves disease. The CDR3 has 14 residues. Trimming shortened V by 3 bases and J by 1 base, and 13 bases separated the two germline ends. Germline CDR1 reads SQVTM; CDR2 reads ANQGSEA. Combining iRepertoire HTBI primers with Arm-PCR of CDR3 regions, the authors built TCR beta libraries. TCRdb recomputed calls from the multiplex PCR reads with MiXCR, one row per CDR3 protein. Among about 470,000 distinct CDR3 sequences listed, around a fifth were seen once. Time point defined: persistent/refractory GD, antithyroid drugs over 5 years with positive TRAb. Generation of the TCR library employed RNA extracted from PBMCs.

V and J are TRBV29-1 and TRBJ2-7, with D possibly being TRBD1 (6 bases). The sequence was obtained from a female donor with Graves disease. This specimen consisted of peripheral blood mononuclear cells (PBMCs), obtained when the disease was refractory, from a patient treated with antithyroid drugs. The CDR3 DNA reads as TGCAGCGTTGAGGGAGTAGGGGGTTCCTACGAGCAGTACTTC. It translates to CSVEGVGGSYEQYF.